The 8 T cell receptor beta chains given below trace back to one sample, sequenced in a study of early T cells in non-severe SARS-CoV-2 infection. MiXCR, run by TCRdb on the 5' RACE reads, gives a single entry per CDR3 protein. This table holds some 50,000 distinct CDR3 sequences, roughly 9% found once. The sequencing sample was made of whole blood. The origin of the receptors is an adult who was a healthcare worker with PCR-confirmed SARS-CoV-2 infection or an uninfected control (not recorded which).

This clonotype has only a few counts. The rearrangement links TRBV6-5 to TRBJ2-5; 11 nucleotides line up with TRBD2. Trimming cost V 2 bases and J 4 bases; bases outside gene matches: 6. This CDR3 has 16 residues. Germline V gene sequence: CDR1 MNHEY, CDR2 SVGAGI. The CDR3 here is CASSYRTSGGRETQYF. The CDR3 DNA sequence: TGTGCCAGCAGTTACCGAACTAGCGGGGGTCGAGAGACCCAGTACTTC.

The chain is built from TRBV10-3 and TRBJ2-7; D is perhaps TRBD1 (7 bases). Germline lookup yields CDR1 ENHRY and CDR2 SYGVKD. Between the trimmed V and J ends, which lost 6 bases and 4 bases, there was a span of 31 bases. CDR3 size: 19 residues. The CDR3: CAIRPGAGATGAMGYEQYF. The CDR3 nucleotides read TGTGCCATCAGACCGGGAGCAGGGGCTACAGGGGCTATGGGATACGAGCAGTACTTC.

This clonotype came up a few times. The J gene is TRBJ1-1, the V gene TRBV5-4, with unresolved D. The CDR3 is made up of 18 amino acids. Per germline, CDR1 SGHNT and CDR2 YYREEE (reference sequence). Trimming left V 1 base short and J 0 bases short, with 19 bases between. CDR3 loop: CASSLRVRATQVNTEAFF. CDR3 DNA sequence: TGTGCCAGCAGCTTGCGGGTGCGGGCGACCCAGGTGAACACTGAAGCTTTCTTT.

This clonotype has at least ten counts. The rearrangement uses TRBV5-1 and TRBJ2-3; the D is unclear. Trimming removed 0 bases at V and 3 bases at J, with 8 bases between. The germline V gene has CDR1 SGHRS and CDR2 YFSETQ. CDR3 size: 14 residues. The CDR3 bases are TGCGCCAGCAGCTTGGCCGGGCGGACAGATACGCAGTATTTT. Translating gives CASSLAGRTDTQYF.

This clonotype has only a few counts. The rearrangement uses TRBV27 and TRBJ2-1; 9 positions match TRBD1. This CDR3 comprises 16 residues. Unmatched junction bases numbered 7, after V lost 5 bases and J lost 2 bases. Germline V gene sequence: CDR1 MNHEY, CDR2 SMNVEV (reference sequence). The CDR3 region has the DNA TGTGCCAGCAGTCCCCCGAGACAGGGGGCCTACAATGAGCAGTTCTTC. The encoded protein is CASSPPRQGAYNEQFF.

This clonotype was detected a few times. This chain connects TRBV3-1 to TRBJ2-1; D is unclear. The CDR3 has 13 amino acids. The germline CDR1 and CDR2 sequences are LGHDT and YNNKEL (reference sequence). Trimming took off 4 bases at V and 5 bases at J, with 9 bases between the two ends. In DNA form, the CDR3 reads TGTGCCAGCAGCCTTACGCCCCACAATGAGCAGTTCTTC. This sequence encodes CASSLTPHNEQFF.

V and J are TRBV7-9 and TRBJ2-2; D is undetermined. The germline V gene encodes CDR1 SEHNR and CDR2 FQNEAQ (reference sequence). There are 15 residues in the CDR3. The ends were cut back, 0 bases at V and 1 base at J, with 6 bases in the middle. CDR3 protein: CASSLAHKNTGELFF. CDR3 nucleotides: TGTGCCAGCAGCTTAGCTCATAAGAACACCGGGGAGCTGTTTTTT.

The J gene is TRBJ2-2, the V gene TRBV20-1; no clear D. CDR3 length equals 13 residues. Germline CDR1 is DFQATT and CDR2 is SNEGSKA (reference sequence). V was trimmed by 3 bases and J by 0 bases, leaving 5 bases between them. This CDR3 reads CSASLPNTGELFF. CDR3 nucleotide sequence: TGCAGTGCTAGCTTGCCGAACACCGGGGAGCTGTTTTTT.